This TCR beta chain was obtained from a study of T-cell reconstitution after alpha-beta-depleted transplantation in children. Germline CDR1 SGHDT, CDR2 YYEEEE. The trim removed 4 bases at V and 7 bases at J, leaving 2 bases unmatched. This CDR3 is 12 amino acids long. Findings and limits, study-wide: Reports say that about two months after transplant, the alpha-beta T cells came out of several hundred graft clones that had expanded. Where some patients showed high TCRbeta diversity at day 60, it came from recipient T cells and thymic progenitors that had survived. Newly produced T cells mostly accounted for T-cell counts and diversity one year post-transplant.

A remark on this clonotype: Its cognate antigen is unknown.

Unique molecular identifiers were incorporated during preparation of the TCRbeta library. TCRdb independently ran MiXCR on the PCR reads; one entry per CDR3 protein. This repertoire shows some 440,000 distinct CDR3 sequences, about a sixth found once; its top ten account for less than 30%. This sample comprised PBMCs, mostly from graft donor cells, obtained 360 days after TCRalphabeta/CD19-depleted stem cell transplant. This clonotype was sampled from a boy under three years old who had a stem cell transplant for Wiskott-Aldrich syndrome, so the T cells may come from the graft donor. The rearrangement uses TRBV5-6 and TRBJ1-5; 7 positions agree with TRBD1. The DNA for the CDR3 is TGTGCCAGCAGCGAGACAGGGCAGCCCCAGCATTTT. Translation gives CASSETGQPQHF.